These 23 T cell receptor beta chains were all obtained from the same sample, sequenced in a study of T cell changes during pregnancy in multiple sclerosis. Sequencing used immunoSEQ multiplex PCR; TCRdb keeps in-frame clones, though not all of them. Of more than 45,000 clones listed, about nine tenths were seen once; the top ten hold around 0.66%. This specimen was CD4+ T cells from peripheral blood mononuclear cells, taken after pregnancy. The receptors come from a female donor with multiple sclerosis, enrolled in a pregnancy study.

The CDR3 sequence: CASGPDRGEYF. CDR3 nucleotides: TGCGCCAGCGGCCCGGACAGGGGAGAGTACTTC. The V and J genes are TRBV5-1 and TRBJ2-5; 9 bases fit TRBD1. CDR1 is SGHRS and CDR2 is YFSETQ in the germline V gene. The CDR3 contains 11 residues. With 7 bases clipped from V and 12 bases from J, the junction kept 7 bases outside the gene matches.

This chain connects TRBV7-9 to TRBJ2-3, with D perhaps matching TRBD2 (6 bases). Germline V gene lookup returns CDR1 SEHNR and CDR2 FQNEAQ (reference sequence). The CDR3 loop spans 14 amino acids. V lost 4 bases, J lost 1 base, and 9 bases lay in between. This CDR3 is CASSWERGTDTQYF. CDR3 sequence (DNA): TGTGCCAGCAGCTGGGAGCGGGGCACAGATACGCAGTATTTT.

The rearrangement uses TRBV19 and TRBJ1-2, with 7 bases fitting TRBD1. Germline V gives CDR1 LNHDA, CDR2 SQIVND (reference sequence). V dropped 5 bases and J dropped 8; count of bases not matched to a gene: 8. The CDR3 covers 13 residues. CDR3 residues: CASSSDRVRGYTF. The CDR3 bases are TGTGCCAGTAGTTCCGACAGGGTGAGGGGCTACACCTTC.

The gene calls are TRBV7-8 and TRBJ1-5, with D possibly matching TRBD1 (5 bases). The CDR3 covers 16 residues. Trimming removed 2 bases at V and 1 base at J, with 12 bases between. Germline CDR1 SGHVS, CDR2 FQNEAQ. CDR3 nucleotides: TGTGCCAGCAGCTTATTCGGAGGGGTCAGCAATCAGCCCCAGCATTTT. The encoded protein is CASSLFGGVSNQPQHF. The full variable domain, in which reference TRBV7-8 and TRBJ1-5 provide the parts outside the CDR3, is GAGVSQSPRYKVAKRGQDVALRCDPISGHVSLFWYQQALGQGPEFLTYFQNEAQLDKSGLPSDRFFAERPEGSVSTLKIQRTQQEDSAVYLCASSLFGGVSNQPQHFGDGTRLSIL.

V is TRBV19 and J is TRBJ2-7, with TRBD1 matching 9 bases. Germline trimming cut 2 bases from V and 5 bases from J; bases unmatched to any gene: 1. CDR3 size: 13 residues. CDR1 and CDR2 from the germline V gene are LNHDA and SQIVND (reference sequence). The CDR3 here is CASSIRDRDEQYF. CDR3 sequence (DNA): TGTGCCAGTAGTATACGGGACAGGGACGAGCAGTACTTC.

The chain joins TRBV4-3 to TRBJ2-1; 7 nucleotides match TRBD2. The germline CDR1 and CDR2 sequences are LGHNA and YSLEER. The CDR3 is 16 amino acids. Trimming cost V 3 bases and J 1 base; bases outside gene matches: 6. The CDR3 sequence is CASSHRSGASYNEQFF. The CDR3 DNA reads TGCGCCAGCAGCCACCGGAGCGGGGCATCCTACAATGAGCAGTTCTTC.

A few counts support this clone. J is TRBJ1-5 and V is TRBV16; maybe TRBD1 (6 bases). The CDR3 length is 13 residues. V was pared by 5 bases and J by 4 bases, with 9 bases between. The V gene's germline CDR1 is KGHSY and CDR2 FQNENV. In nucleotides, the CDR3 is TGTGCCAGCAGCGGGACACTTAATCAGCCCCAGCATTTT. Its translation is CASSGTLNQPQHF.

The V call is TRBV5-1, the J call TRBJ1-2; 9 nucleotides line up with TRBD1. The germline CDR1 and CDR2 sequences are SGHRS and YFSETQ. With V trimmed by 0 bases and J by 5 bases, 2 bases remained unmatched. CDR3 length: 14 residues. The CDR3 loop is CASSLGQGDYGYTF. The CDR3 DNA sequence: TGCGCCAGCAGCTTGGGACAGGGGGATTATGGCTACACCTTC.

V gene TRBV11-3 combines with J gene TRBJ1-1; D possibly corresponds to TRBD1 (5 bases). The CDR3 sequence is 11 residues long. V was shortened by 5 bases and J by 13 bases, with 14 bases between the two germline ends. The germline V gene encodes CDR1 SGHNT and CDR2 YENEEA. The CDR3 sequence: CASSLGGGVFF. CDR3 sequence (DNA): TGTGCCAGCAGCCTCGGGGGGGGAGTTTTCTTT.

The chain joins TRBV2 to TRBJ2-7; D ambiguous. V lost 2 bases and J lost 0, with 11 bases in between. Germline loops: CDR1 SNHLY, CDR2 FYNNEI. The CDR3 runs to 15 residues. The CDR3 DNA reads as TGTGCCAGCAGTGAATCTCAGGTCTACTCCTACGAGCAGTACTTC. The encoded protein is CASSESQVYSYEQYF. The complete variable domain, with remaining parts taken from reference TRBV2 and TRBJ2-7, reads EPEVTQTPSHQVTQMGQEVILRCVPISNHLYFYWYRQILGQKVEFLVSFYNNEISEKSEIFDDQFSVERPDGSNFTLKIRSTKLEDSAMYFCASSESQVYSYEQYFGPGTRLTVT.

The V and J genes are TRBV7-9 and TRBJ2-5; 7 bases line up with TRBD1. V shed 5 bases, J shed 5 bases, and the junction held 11 bases outside the gene matches. Germline V gives CDR1 SEHNR, CDR2 FQNEAQ (reference sequence). The CDR3 covers 15 residues. The chain's CDR3 is CASSRIGQAGETQYF. Here the CDR3 DNA reads TGTGCCAGCAGCCGCATCGGACAGGCCGGGGAGACCCAGTACTTC.

J is TRBJ1-1 and V is TRBV6-5; no clear D gene. Germline CDR1 reads MNHEY; CDR2 reads SVGAGI. This CDR3 region has 13 residues. The germline V and J ends were trimmed by 3 bases and 5 bases, with 10 bases remaining between them. CDR3 region: CASSYSLETEAFF. The CDR3 DNA reads TGTGCCAGCAGTTATTCGCTGGAGACTGAAGCTTTCTTT.

The chain combines TRBV7-3 with TRBJ2-5, with 7 bases lining up with TRBD2. Germline loops: CDR1 SGHTA, CDR2 FQGTGA. The ends lost 5 bases at V and 5 bases at J; junction bases unmatched: 2. CDR3 size: 12 residues. The DNA of the CDR3 is TGTGCCAGCAGCAGGGAGGGGGAGACCCAGTACTTC. Protein: CASSREGETQYF. Drawing the rest from reference TRBV7-3 and TRBJ2-5, the complete variable domain is GAGVSQTPSNKVTEKGKYVELRCDPISGHTALYWYRQSLGQGPEFLIYFQGTGAADDSGLPNDRFFAVRPEGSVSTLKIQRTERGDSAVYLCASSREGETQYFGPGTRLLVL.

The chain employs TRBV27 and TRBJ1-1; D is unclear. Per germline, CDR1 MNHEY and CDR2 SMNVEV (reference sequence). This CDR3 region has 11 residues. V dropped 5 bases and J dropped 7 bases, with 8 bases sitting between them. CDR3 in amino acids: CASSLGGEAFF. The CDR3 DNA sequence: TGTGCCAGCAGTCTGGGAGGTGAAGCTTTCTTT.

The chain is built from TRBV9 and TRBJ2-3, with D perhaps matching TRBD1 (6 bases). The CDR3 has 15 amino acids. Germline CDR1 and CDR2: SGDLS and YYNGEE. With 0 bases removed from V and 6 bases from J, the gap between germline ends came to 14 bases. The CDR3 DNA is TGTGCCAGCAGCGTAGACCCGAACAGGGTGGATACGCAGTATTTT. Amino acids: CASSVDPNRVDTQYF. The whole variable domain, filled in from reference TRBV9 and TRBJ2-3, reads DSGVTQTPKHLITATGQRVTLRCSPRSGDLSVYWYQQSLDQGLQFLIQYYNGEERAKGNILERFSAQQFPDLHSELNLSSLELGDSALYFCASSVDPNRVDTQYFGPGTRLTVL.

The J gene is TRBJ2-7, the V gene TRBV6-5; 7 bases fit TRBD1. V shed 6 bases, J shed 2 bases, and the junction held 7 bases outside the gene matches. The CDR3 covers 14 residues. From germline, CDR1 is MNHEY and CDR2 SVGAGI. CDR3 sequence (DNA): TGTGCCAGCAGCTACAACAGGGGTACCTACGAGCAGTACTTC. Protein product: CASSYNRGTYEQYF.

The table lists this clone with a count of one. The CDR3 DNA reads TGTGCCAGCAGCGTAGTGGGGGACAGACACTCTGGAAACACCATATATTTT. Protein: CASSVVGDRHSGNTIYF. This chain links TRBV9 with TRBJ1-3, with TRBD1 matching 7 bases. The CDR3 contains 17 residues. The V gene end was trimmed by 0 bases and the J gene end by 0 bases; junction bases not matched to a gene: 6. Germline lookup yields CDR1 SGDLS and CDR2 YYNGEE.

The J gene is TRBJ1-2, the V gene TRBV19; weak D call: TRBD1 (6 bases). CDR1 and CDR2 from the germline V gene are LNHDA and SQIVND (reference sequence). CDR3 size: 13 residues. V was pared by 10 bases and J by 0 bases, with 12 bases between. The CDR3 protein is CATWGRANYGYTF. CDR3 nucleotide sequence: TGTGCCACCTGGGGGCGAGCTAACTATGGCTACACCTTC.

This clone was counted a single time. The chain uses TRBV15 and TRBJ2-2, with 11 nucleotides matching TRBD1. The J segment lost 6 bases and the V segment lost 8 bases, leaving 5 bases of the junction unmatched. The CDR3 contains 14 residues. Germline V CDR1 and CDR2: LNHNV, YYDKDF (reference sequence). In DNA, the CDR3 is TGTGCCACCGGACAGGGGGCCGTCCCCGGGGAGCTGTTTTTT. Residues: CATGQGAVPGELFF.

This rearrangement joins TRBV18 to TRBJ1-5; D perhaps matches TRBD1 (6 bases). V shed 3 bases and J shed 1 base, with 22 bases lying between them. The CDR3 consists of 19 residues. Germline values: CDR1 KGHSH, CDR2 LQKENI. CDR3 sequence reads: CASSPEGDQGMWSNQPQHF. In DNA, the CDR3 is TGTGCCAGCTCACCTGAGGGGGATCAAGGTATGTGGAGCAATCAGCCCCAGCATTTT.

This chain joins TRBV6-6 and TRBJ1-4; 7 nucleotides agree with TRBD1. Germline V gene sequence: CDR1 MNHNY, CDR2 SVGAGI (reference sequence). V lost 6 bases, J lost 7 bases, and 8 bases stayed unmatched. CDR3 length equals 14 residues. Written as DNA, the CDR3 is TGTGCCAGCAGATACGGACAGGTTGTTGAAAAACTGTTTTTT. It is translated as CASRYGQVVEKLFF.

The chain employs TRBV25-1 and TRBJ2-7; 7 bases agree with TRBD1. The trim removed 7 bases at V and 7 bases at J, leaving 4 bases unmatched. This CDR3 is 11 amino acids long. From germline, CDR1 is MGHDK and CDR2 SYGVNS. CDR3 bases: TGTGCCAGCACGACAGGGCGGGAGCAGTACTTC. It codes for CASTTGREQYF.

The chain employs TRBV6-4 and TRBJ1-5; D not resolved. The CDR3 is made up of 13 amino acids. Trimming took 5 bases from V and 4 from J, leaving 9 bases between them. Germline CDR1 MRHNA, CDR2 SNTAGT. This chain's CDR3 is CASSLQLNQPQHF. The CDR3 region has the DNA TGTGCCAGCAGTCTACAGCTAAATCAGCCCCAGCATTTT.